This TCR beta chain was sequenced in a study of blood T cell repertoires in COVID-19 (dated by TCRdb to the early 2020s). General notes on the study: Samples from collaborators originated in the United States, Italy and Spain and spanned both the acute and convalescent phases of COVID-19. The material from the prospective study consisted of cDNA or gDNA derived from T cells, B-cell-depleted T cells, or PBMCs. Deeply sampled blood TCRbeta repertoires from subjects exposed to, actively infected with, or recovered from COVID-19 were included in the dataset. A freely available public database, intended as a resource for researchers studying the immune response to SARS-CoV-2, is where the repertoires were released. The samples were drawn from the first 160 participants of the ongoing ImmuneRACE study and from some 1,300 subjects provided by 6 global collaborators. Sample metadata almost always included a de-identified subject ID, COVID-19 status, age in years and sex. Where available, HLA class I and class II types were taken from metadata supplied by the sample provider and were not determined by assay-based typing. The research as a whole found: The quantity of clinical and demographic metadata differed by source and by participant and was supplied without curation.

At one collaborating source in Seattle, patients were enrolled during active infection and were followed longitudinally through the course of disease. Each collaborating institution followed its own protocols to collect whole blood in K2EDTA tubes. For TCRbeta analysis, collaborators shipped samples as frozen whole blood, isolated PBMCs, or DNA extracted from either of those sample types. TCRbeta CDR3 regions were amplified from genomic DNA using the immunoSEQ Assay, a bias-controlled multiplex PCR. Per the authors' processing: The number of nucleated cells in each sample was estimated from the amplification of reference gene primers within the assay. To quantify the absolute abundance of each unique TCRbeta CDR3 rearrangement, sequence reads were collapsed and filtered. Productive Simpson clonality was computed per sample as the square root of Simpson's diversity index over productive rearrangements. Not all clones reach the TCRdb copy of this immuneACCESS table, which keeps in-frame sequences only. Checked studies attribute under half of the gap to unresolved V genes and leave the rest unexplained. V, J and clone size reflect that table, while D and trimming were determined from the DNA. The sample data list about 200,000 clones, and 70% to 90% of these were observed just once. 2% to 3% of the sample rests with the top ten.

The CDR3 runs 11 amino acids, cysteine and phenylalanine included. Only the CDR3 region is kept as DNA, spanning 33 bases read in frame from base 1. The germline V gene supplies CDR1 SQVTM and CDR2 ANQGSEA. Deletion took 5 bases off V and 6 bases off J, with a span of 10 bases between the germline ends. This clone was counted once. Its antigen has not been determined. Base-call qualities are not available, and no considerably larger clone is one nucleotide away. The chain links TRBV29-1 with TRBJ1-1; a tentative D call is TRBD1 (6 bases match). The sequenced sample was peripheral blood. The TCR sequence derives from a woman aged 70-85 years with COVID-19, enrolled during active disease. The CDR3 protein sequence reads: CSVSTGPEAFF. The nucleotide sequence reads as follows: TGCAGCGTTTCCACAGGGCCTGAAGCTTTCTTT.